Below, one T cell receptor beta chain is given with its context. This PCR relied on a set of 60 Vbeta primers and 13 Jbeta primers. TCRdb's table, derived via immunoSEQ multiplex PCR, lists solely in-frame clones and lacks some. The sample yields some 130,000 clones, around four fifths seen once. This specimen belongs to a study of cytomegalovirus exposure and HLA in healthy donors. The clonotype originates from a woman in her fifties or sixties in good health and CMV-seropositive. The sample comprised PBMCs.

CDR3 region: CASSLEGGGVNTEAFF. The CDR3, as DNA: TGTGCCAGCAGCTTGGAAGGAGGGGGCGTGAACACTGAAGCTTTCTTT. The chain uses TRBV5-4 and TRBJ1-1, with 7 positions matching TRBD1. V lost 0 bases to trimming and J lost 0 bases; unmatched junction nucleotides: 5. The germline gives CDR1 SGHNT, CDR2 YYREEE (reference sequence). This CDR3 comprises 16 residues.